Listed below are T cell receptor beta chains from one sample, sequenced in a study of shared clonotypes between healthy human individuals. TCRdb keeps only in-frame clones here, not all; method: immunoSEQ multiplex PCR. Altogether roughly 2,000,000 clones are present, about 95% being singletons, with the ten largest covering more than 0.9%. Input material: naive CD8+ T cells sorted from blood. The receptors stem from a man in his late teens or twenties in good health. The conserved cysteine and the conserved F or W are not part of the CDR3 here.

>TRBJ2-7|TRBV7-9
ASSSGQGGTYEQY
>TRBJ2-3|TRBV7-9
ASSLGRPTDTQY
>TRBJ2-3|TRBV15
ATSREFWREGTDTQY
>TRBJ2-1|TRBV9
ASSVEGEGGGPYNEQF
>TRBJ1-6|TRBV4-3
ASSQDEYSPLH
>TRBJ2-1|TRBV2
ASSARTSGSNEQF
>TRBJ2-3|TRBV5-6
ASSWGTGLTDTQY
>TRBJ2-3|TRBV7-6
ASSLTWTGPFTDTQY
>TRBJ2-1|TRBV9
ASSVGISGSNYEQF
>TRBJ2-5|TRBV13
ASSMRTDQETQY
>TRBJ2-2|TRBV6-1
ASSVTRELF
>TRBJ2-5|TRBV13
ASSTRQGGQETQY
>TRBJ1-6|TRBV2
ASSEEGGYSPLH
>TRBJ1-2|TRBV13
ASSSESDRINSYT
>TRBJ1-1|TRBV7-8
ASSAGVEAF
>TRBJ2-5|TRBV7-9
ASSPPDRGETQY
>TRBJ1-6|TRBV6-5
ASRVFNYYNSPLH
>TRBJ2-1|TRBV7-6
ASSSLVVRGGGEQF
>TRBJ2-7|TRBV9
ASSVDGLNEREQY
>TRBJ2-1|TRBV19
ASSLPHATMPWGNEQF